A selection of T cell receptor beta chains follows, all from one sample in a study of blood T cells in healthy people across ages. MiXCR, applied by TCRdb to the 5' RACE reads, yields one record per CDR3 protein. The sample shows more than 700,000 distinct CDR3 sequences, less than 60% of them seen only once. Sequenced input: blood. The receptors originated from an elderly man in good health. Both conserved end residues are part of each CDR3. The D gene is left open where the match is weak. Clone size is stated in some rows and not others, as once, few, many or a class when expanded.

>.|TRBV11-2|.|TRBJ2-7
TGTGCCAGCAGCAAACGGGGCGGGGGCCTGAACGAGCAGTACTTC
CASSKRGGGLNEQYF
>TRBD2|TRBV10-3|few|TRBJ2-1
TGTGCCATCAGTCCCGGACTAGCGGGACCTGCGCAGTTCTTC
CAISPGLAGPAQFF
>.|TRBV4-2|.|TRBJ2-1
TGTGCCAGCAGCCAAGATCGGGGGCCTCACAATGAGCAGTTCTTC
CASSQDRGPHNEQFF
>.|TRBV20-1|.|TRBJ2-3
TGCAGTGCTAGAGAAACGGGCTATACGCAGTATTTT
CSARETGYTQYF
>.|TRBV2|few|TRBJ2-7
TGCGCCAGCAGCGACGGGGGATACGAGCAGTACTTC
CASSDGGYEQYF
>.|TRBV9|.|TRBJ2-4
TGCGCCAGCAGCTCCTCCGGCGCCAAAAACATTCGGTACTTC
CASSSSGAKNIRYF
>TRBD1|TRBV28|.|TRBJ2-5
TGTGCCAGCAGTTTAGGTCGACAGGGACCAAGACCACTGTACCAAGAGACCCAGTACTTC
CASSLGRQGPRPLYQETQYF
>.|TRBV11-3|few|TRBJ2-5
TGTGCCAGCAGCTTAGGAGTAAAAGAGACCCAGTACTTC
CASSLGVKETQYF
>.|TRBV28|.|TRBJ2-3
TGTGCCAGCAGTTTATCGTCAGGGGCCGAAGGCACAGATACGCAGTATTTT
CASSLSSGAEGTDTQYF
>TRBD1|TRBV6-1|.|TRBJ2-3
TGTGCCAGCAGTGAAGAGGCAGGGGGTCCAGATACGCAGTATTTT
CASSEEAGGPDTQYF
>.|TRBV11-3|many|TRBJ2-1
TGTGCCAGCAGCCCCGGGACAAACTCCTACAATGAGCAGTTCTTC
CASSPGTNSYNEQFF
>.|TRBV20-1|.|TRBJ2-7
TGCAGTGCTAGTATGGCTAACGAGCAGTACTTC
CSASMANEQYF
>TRBD1|TRBV20-1|few|TRBJ1-1
TGCAGTGCCCGACAGGGAGGGATGAACACTGAAGCTTTCTTT
CSARQGGMNTEAFF
>.|TRBV19|once|TRBJ2-7
TGTGCCAGTAGTATAGAACCAGGGGACCCCTACGAGCAGTACTTC
CASSIEPGDPYEQYF
>.|TRBV11-2|few|TRBJ1-4
TGTGCCAGCAGCTTAGGGACAACTAATGAAAAACTGTTTTTT
CASSLGTTNEKLFF
>.|TRBV6-1|.|TRBJ2-5
TGTGCCAGCAGTGGAGTGGGGACGGGCCAAGAGACCCAGTACTTC
CASSGVGTGQETQYF
>TRBD2|TRBV2|.|TRBJ2-3
TGTACCAGTGGTCCAGCGGGGAGCACAGATACGCAGTATTTT
CTSGPAGSTDTQYF
>TRBD2|TRBV7-9|.|TRBJ2-3
TGTGCCAGCAGCCACACGGGACTAACCCTAGATACGCAGTATTTT
CASSHTGLTLDTQYF
>TRBD2|TRBV10-3|.|TRBJ2-7
TGTGCCATCAGGGCCGGAGCGGGGGCCTACGAGCAGTACTTC
CAIRAGAGAYEQYF
>TRBD2|TRBV28|.|TRBJ2-7
TGTGCCAGCAGCCTAGCGGGCATCCACTACGAGCAGTACTTC
CASSLAGIHYEQYF
>TRBD2|TRBV6-5|.|TRBJ2-2
TGTGCCAGCAGTTACCGCTGGACTAGCGGGAGGGCCCCCGCCGGGGAGCTGTTTTTT
CASSYRWTSGRAPAGELFF
>.|TRBV18|few|TRBJ1-4
TGTGCCAGCTCACCAAAACAGGATGAAAAACTGTTTTTT
CASSPKQDEKLFF
>.|TRBV7-2|few|TRBJ1-1
TGTGCCAGCAGCTTAGTCGGGGAAAACACTGAAGCTTTCTTT
CASSLVGENTEAFF
>TRBD2|TRBV9|.|TRBJ2-1
TGTGCCAGCAGCGTAGCGACTAGCGGTCCCTACGAGCAGTTCTTC
CASSVATSGPYEQFF
>.|TRBV5-1|few|TRBJ2-2
TGCGCCAGCAGCCCCCTGGGAGGGGACAGTGCCGGGGAGCTGTTTTTT
CASSPLGGDSAGELFF
>.|TRBV30|.|TRBJ2-5
TGTGCCTGGAGTGTAGACAGTCACAATGAGCAGTACTTC
CAWSVDSHNEQYF
>TRBD2|TRBV6-2/TRBV6-3|many|TRBJ2-7
TGTGCCAGCAGTTTGACTAGCGGGAGTATCCACGAGCAGTACTTC
CASSLTSGSIHEQYF
>.|TRBV10-2|.|TRBJ2-2
TGCGCCAGCACCCCTCAGGCCCGCGGGGAGCTGTTTTTT
CASTPQARGELFF
>.|TRBV20-1|once|TRBJ1-2
TGCAGTGCCTTAGTAATTCTTATTCATGGCTACACCTTC
CSALVILIHGYTF
>TRBD2|TRBV28|.|TRBJ2-1
TGTGCCAGCAGAATTCGGCGGGAGGGCAGTGAGCAGTTCTTC
CASRIRREGSEQFF
>TRBD2|TRBV7-3|many|TRBJ2-1
TGTGCCAGCAGCTTATCGGCTAGCGGCCTTTACTACAATGAGCAGTTCTTC
CASSLSASGLYYNEQFF
>TRBD1|TRBV20-1|.|TRBJ1-6
TGCAGTGCCCGGGGACAGGGTGGTTCACCCCTCCACTTT
CSARGQGGSPLHF
>.|TRBV19|few|TRBJ1-2
TGTGCCAGTAGCCAACAGGGTCCTAACTATGGCTACACCTTC
CASSQQGPNYGYTF
>TRBD2|TRBV4-3|.|TRBJ2-7
TGCGCCAGCAGCCAAGAAGCTTTTCCAGCGGGAGTGTACGAGCAGTACTTC
CASSQEAFPAGVYEQYF
>.|TRBV6-5|.|TRBJ2-3
TGTGCCAGGTCGGGGCCCTTAAGCACAGATACGCAGTATTTT
CARSGPLSTDTQYF
>TRBD1|TRBV20-1|.|TRBJ2-7
TGCAGTGCTAGAGACCCGGGACAGGGGTTCTACGAGCAGTACTTC
CSARDPGQGFYEQYF
>TRBD2|TRBV6-5|few|TRBJ2-5
TGTGCCAGCCGCGCTAGCGGCCAAGAGACCCAGTACTTC
CASRASGQETQYF
>TRBD2|TRBV20-1|.|TRBJ2-3
TGCAGTGCCCAGAAGCGGGAGGTAAAGGATACGCAGTATTTT
CSAQKREVKDTQYF
>.|TRBV5-1|.|TRBJ1-1
TGCGCCAGCAGCGACTCTCTCCAGCCTGTTAGTTCCGCTGAAGCTTTCTTT
CASSDSLQPVSSAEAFF
>TRBD2|TRBV7-2|many|TRBJ2-3
TGTGCCAGCAGCCCGGGACTAGCGGGACTATCAGATACGCAGTATTTT
CASSPGLAGLSDTQYF
>.|TRBV4-2|few|TRBJ2-1
TGTGCCAGCAGACTAGTCCGGGCTAGCCGAAGCTCCTACAATGAGCAGTTCTTC
CASRLVRASRSSYNEQFF
>.|TRBV12-3/TRBV12-4|.|TRBJ1-2
TGTACCAGCAGTTTGGCATCAGGGTCGTATGGCTACACCTTC
CTSSLASGSYGYTF
>.|TRBV27|once|TRBJ2-1
TGTGCCAGCAGTTTGGGGGGAGCGCAGCGCTACAATGAGCAGTTCTTC
CASSLGGAQRYNEQFF
>TRBD1|TRBV5-4|many|TRBJ2-1
TGTGCCACCATCCGGGACAGGGTTCTCAATGAGCAGTTCTTC
CATIRDRVLNEQFF
>TRBD2|TRBV3-1|.|TRBJ2-1
TGTGCCAGCAGCCACTCGGCTCGCGGGGGGTACAATGAGCAGTTCTTC
CASSHSARGGYNEQFF
>.|TRBV7-8|many|TRBJ2-5
TGTGCCAGCAGCGCCCAAAGGGGAGCGGAGACCCAGTACTTC
CASSAQRGAETQYF
>.|TRBV27|.|TRBJ1-5
TGTGCCAGCAGGCCTACAGGGAGCAATCAGCCCCAGCATTTT
CASRPTGSNQPQHF
>TRBD1|TRBV6-2/TRBV6-3|many|TRBJ1-5
TGTGCCAGCAGATTTACAGGGGGGAGCAATCAGCCCCAGCATTTT
CASRFTGGSNQPQHF
>TRBD1|TRBV29-1|few|TRBJ2-7
TGCAGCGTCTTCACCGGACAGGGGAACTACGAGCAGTACTTC
CSVFTGQGNYEQYF
>.|TRBV7-3|many|TRBJ2-5
TGTGCCAGCAGCCTCGGACTTAAAGAGACCCAGTACTTC
CASSLGLKETQYF
>.|TRBV29-1|.|TRBJ1-5
TGCAGCGTTGGGGGCAGGGATAATCAGCCCCAGCATTTT
CSVGGRDNQPQHF
>.|TRBV10-1|.|TRBJ2-3
TGCGCCAGCAGTGGGGGAATTGGCACAGATACGCAGTATTTT
CASSGGIGTDTQYF
>TRBD2|TRBV9|few|TRBJ2-1
TGTGCCAGCAGCGCCCGGACTAGCGGGGGCACCTCCTACAATGAGCAGTTCTTC
CASSARTSGGTSYNEQFF
>TRBD1|TRBV29-1|few|TRBJ2-5
TGCAGCGTTGACGACAGGGTAACGGAGACCCAGTACTTC
CSVDDRVTETQYF
>TRBD2|TRBV7-3|.|TRBJ2-1
TGTGCCCGCACCCCGGGGACTAGCGGCTACAATGAGCAGTTCTTC
CARTPGTSGYNEQFF
>.|TRBV6-6|.|TRBJ1-1
TGTGCCAGCAGTTACCCGACTCCTTCTGAAGCTTTCTTT
CASSYPTPSEAFF
>.|TRBV20-1|.|TRBJ2-1
TGCAGTGCCCAGGAGACGTACAGCTCCTACAATGAGCAGTTCTTC
CSAQETYSSYNEQFF
>.|TRBV9|many|TRBJ2-5
TGTGCCAGCAGCGTAGTAGGGCTACCTAGGGAGACCCAGTACTTC
CASSVVGLPRETQYF
>TRBD2|TRBV15|.|TRBJ2-1
TGTGCCACCAGCAGAGATCCGGCTAGCGGGAGTACAAGTGAGCAGTTCTTC
CATSRDPASGSTSEQFF
>.|TRBV7-2|.|TRBJ2-3
TGTGCCAGCAGCTTAGCTAGCGGCCCGGGCACAGAGACGCAGTATTTT
CASSLASGPGTETQYF